The source of this TCR beta chain is a study of response to subunit inactivated influenza vaccine. Study results and caveats: The authors put forward the suggestion that each seasonal influenza vaccination may bring in only a limited number of new T cells.

Germline V gives CDR1 MNHEY, CDR2 SVGEGT. The germline V and J ends were trimmed by 5 bases and 2 bases, with 12 bases remaining between them. CDR3 length equals 14 residues. With regard to this clonotype: What it recognizes is unknown.

MiXCR was run by TCRdb on the RT-PCR reads, yielding one entry per CDR3 protein. This sample yields roughly 780,000 distinct CDR3 sequences, of which under 20% are seen a single time; 11% belongs to the top ten. This chain links TRBV6-2 or TRBV6-3 with TRBJ2-5; tentatively, D is TRBD1 (6 bases). This specimen consisted of PBMCs from blood, obtained 4 to 6 days after vaccination. The TCR comes from a man over 45 who received an inactivated influenza vaccine. The CDR3 sequence: CASSPLDSQETQYF. The CDR3 nucleotides are TGTGCCAGCAGTCCCCTGGACAGTCAAGAGACCCAGTACTTC.